Each of the 14 T cell receptor beta chains below was sequenced from the same sample in a study of shared clonotypes between healthy human individuals. Assay used: immunoSEQ multiplex PCR; TCRdb lists only in-frame clones, some missing. Seen here are fewer than 500,000 clones, nearly 80% observed once, and the top ten hold about an eighth. The material sequenced was PBMCs. The receptors shown here come from a woman aged 40 to 50 in good health. Some clones in this sample may be carry-over from other donors' samples.

This rearrangement joins TRBV27 to TRBJ2-2, with TRBD2 matching over 7 bases. The V gene's germline CDR1 is MNHEY and CDR2 SMNVEV (reference sequence). This CDR3 has 16 residues. Trimming took 1 base from V and 6 from J; bases not matched to a gene: 8. The DNA for the CDR3 is TGTGCCAGCAGTTTATTAGGGAGGGTTGAGTCCGGGGAGCTGTTTTTT. Amino acid sequence: CASSLLGRVESGELFF.

This chain links TRBV5-4 with TRBJ2-5; 7 bases fit TRBD1. The junction had 9 bases not matched to a gene; V was cut back by 0 bases and J by 4 bases. This CDR3 contains 16 residues. CDR1 and CDR2 (germline): SGHNT, YYREEE (reference sequence). The CDR3 DNA follows: TGTGCCAGCAGCTTGGCCGGTAGGGGGCAGGGAGAGACCCAGTACTTC. Translated: CASSLAGRGQGETQYF.

Comment on this clone: The junction departs from germline at one end; a sequencing error may be responsible. The chain has TRBV7-2 and TRBJ1-2; D gene uncertain. The CDR3 is 11 amino acids. Germline lookup yields CDR1 SGHTA and CDR2 FQGNSA. CDR3 DNA: TGTGCCAGCAGCTTGGGCCCGCGAGCAAACTTC. It specifies CASSLGPRANF.

The V gene is TRBV4-1, the J gene TRBJ1-4, with D unresolved. Germline CDR1 is MGHRA and CDR2 is YSYEKL. This CDR3 region has 13 residues. The germline V and J ends were trimmed by 0 bases and 10 bases, with 9 bases remaining between them. This CDR3 is CASSQDPVTKLFF. The CDR3 bases are TGCGCCAGCAGCCAAGATCCGGTCACAAAACTGTTTTTT.

As to this clone: Other DNA sequences of this sample code for an identical CDR3. The rearrangement uses TRBV5-1 and TRBJ1-1; D uncertain. Germline CDR1 is SGHRS and CDR2 is YFSETQ. The CDR3 runs to 12 residues. Trimming left V 5 bases short and J 1 base short, with 6 bases between. CDR3 sequence (DNA): TGCGCCAGCAGAGGAGGGAACACTGAAGCTTTCTTT. Its protein product is CASRGGNTEAFF.

This clone has only a few counts. V is TRBV4-3 and J is TRBJ1-2, with 7 bases lining up with TRBD1. Unmatched junction bases numbered 8, after V lost 0 bases and J lost 4 bases. Per the germline V gene, CDR1 is LGHNA and CDR2 is YSLEER. This CDR3 spans 16 amino acids. The DNA for the CDR3 is TGCGCCAGCAGCCAAGATATGGAGACAGGGCGCTATGGCTACACCTTC. It codes for CASSQDMETGRYGYTF.

This clone was recorded a few times. V and J are TRBV6-6 and TRBJ1-4, with D hard to call. CDR1 MNHNY and CDR2 SVGAGI come from the germline V gene (reference sequence). Trimming pared 2 bases from V and 0 bases from J, leaving 7 bases between. CDR3 length equals 15 residues. The CDR3 loop is CASSYGDATNEKLFF. DNA of the CDR3: TGTGCCAGCAGTTACGGAGATGCAACTAATGAAAAACTGTTTTTT.

This chain connects TRBV28 to TRBJ2-7, with TRBD1 matching over 9 bases. The CDR3 runs 14 residues. V trimming: 4 bases; J trimming: 2 bases; junction bases outside the gene matches: 3. Germline CDR1 reads MDHEN; CDR2 reads SYDVKM. In DNA form, the CDR3 reads TGTGCCAGCAGTTGGGACAGGGAAACCTACGAGCAGTACTTC. It is translated as CASSWDRETYEQYF.

The V and J genes are TRBV11-2 and TRBJ1-1; no firm D call. The CDR3 runs 14 residues. The germline V gene has CDR1 SGHAT and CDR2 FQNNGV. V shed 3 bases and J shed 0 bases, with 8 bases lying between them. The CDR3 nucleotides read TGTGCCAGCAGCTTCGGGATGTTGAACACTGAAGCTTTCTTT. This codes for CASSFGMLNTEAFF.

This rearrangement joins TRBV9 to TRBJ2-1; TRBD2 aligns across 7 bases. CDR1 is SGDLS, CDR2 YYNGEE, per germline. This CDR3 region has 15 residues. Trimming cost V 7 bases and J 7 bases; bases outside gene matches: 14. CDR3 nucleotide sequence: TGTGCCAGCGAGCGAGTGGGAGGGCCGGGTAATGAGCAGTTCTTC. It is translated as CASERVGGPGNEQFF.

The chain uses TRBV2 and TRBJ2-4; 7 bases are a match to TRBD2. The junction had 7 bases not matched to a gene; V was cut back by 8 bases and J by 3 bases. The germline V gene encodes CDR1 SNHLY and CDR2 FYNNEI. This CDR3 comprises 14 residues. CDR3 sequence: CASRGSFGKNIQYF. For the CDR3, the DNA is TGTGCCAGCCGCGGGAGTTTCGGCAAAAACATTCAGTACTTC. Full variable domain (rest looked up from reference TRBV2 and TRBJ2-4): EPEVTQTPSHQVTQMGQEVILRCVPISNHLYFYWYRQILGQKVEFLVSFYNNEISEKSEIFDDQFSVERPDGSNFTLKIRSTKLEDSAMYFCASRGSFGKNIQYFGAGTRLSVL.

About this clone itself: At the DNA level, this CDR3 is encoded by other sequences in the same sample as well. CDR3 amino acids: CASSVEGGSSYNEQFF. As DNA, the CDR3 is TGTGCCAGCAGCGTAGAAGGCGGGAGCTCCTACAATGAGCAGTTCTTC. The genes are TRBV9 and TRBJ2-1; TRBD2 agrees at 7 bases. The V and J ends lost 0 bases and 0 bases, in that order; junction bases with no gene match: 3. Germline V gives CDR1 SGDLS, CDR2 YYNGEE. CDR3 length equals 16 residues.

The genes are TRBV4-3 and TRBJ2-1; TRBD2 matches 13 bases. This CDR3 region has 14 residues. From germline, CDR1 is LGHNA and CDR2 YSLEER. J lost 10 bases, V lost 4 bases, and 4 bases had no gene match. In DNA form, the CDR3 reads TGCGCCAGCAGCCTCCTACTAGCGGGAGGGGAGCAGTTCTTC. The encoded protein is CASSLLLAGGEQFF.

The CDR3 nucleotides are TGTGCCAGCAGCTTGGCCAACCCCAGGTTTAACTATGGCTACACCTTC. Amino acid sequence: CASSLANPRFNYGYTF. The rearrangement joins TRBV5-4 to TRBJ1-2; D not resolved. CDR1 and CDR2 (germline): SGHNT, YYREEE (reference sequence). Trimming stripped 0 bases from V and 1 base from J, with 13 bases between. The CDR3 is 16 amino acids.